These 28 T cell receptor beta chains originate from one sample sequenced in a study of blood T cells in healthy people across ages. With a J-beta primer mix and a sample-barcoded 5' primer, a second PCR ran about 6 to 11 cycles. TCRdb analysed the 5' RACE reads with MiXCR anew, one entry per CDR3 protein. This table holds 1.5 million or so distinct CDR3 sequences, 42% found once. Sequenced sample: blood. The origin of the receptors is a woman younger than 35 in good health.

V is TRBV11-2 and J is TRBJ2-1, with D maybe TRBD1 (6 bases). Trimming removed 5 bases at V and 2 bases at J, with 10 bases between. Germline V gene lookup returns CDR1 SGHAT and CDR2 FQNNGV. The CDR3 length is 14 residues. The CDR3 DNA is TGTGCCAGCAGCAGCAGGGGTCCCTACAATGAGCAGTTCTTC. It yields the protein CASSSRGPYNEQFF.

The chain employs TRBV12-3 or TRBV12-4 and TRBJ1-1; no clear D gene. This CDR3 is built from 14 residues. Trimming pared 0 bases from V and 3 bases from J, leaving 8 bases between. The CDR3: CASSLALQYTEAFF. The DNA of the CDR3 is TGTGCCAGCAGTTTAGCGTTACAGTACACTGAAGCTTTCTTT.

The rearrangement uses TRBV7-2 and TRBJ2-1; D is possibly TRBD1 (5 bases). The end of the DNA fits TRBJ2-7 better, so the J call may be wrong. The CDR3 loop spans 14 amino acids. The germline V gene has CDR1 SGHTA and CDR2 FQGNSA. The CDR3 region is CASSLVVLDNEQYF. In DNA form, the CDR3 reads TGTGCCAGCAGCTTAGTAGTTCTGGACAATGAGCAGTACTTC.

This clonotype was seen more than once but under ten times. The V call is TRBV6-1, the J call TRBJ2-3; 8 positions match TRBD2. This CDR3 contains 15 residues. Germline values: CDR1 MNHNS, CDR2 SASEGT. J lost 1 base, V lost 3 bases, and 3 bases had no gene match. CDR3 amino acids: CASSEAGGGTDTQYF. The DNA for the CDR3 is TGTGCCAGCAGTGAGGCGGGGGGCGGCACAGATACGCAGTATTTT.

The chain is built from TRBV10-1 and TRBJ2-7; 8 bases map to TRBD2. CDR3 length equals 14 residues. Looked up from germline, CDR1 is WNHNN and CDR2 is SYGVQD (reference sequence). V shed 3 bases and J 3 bases; nucleotides not matched to a gene: 4. As DNA, the CDR3 is TGCGCCAGCAGTGACACTAGCGGCCTCTACGAGCAGTACTTC. This codes for CASSDTSGLYEQYF.

This clonotype was counted only a few times. This sequence joins TRBV29-1 and TRBJ1-1; TRBD1 matches 9 bases. Germline CDR1 and CDR2: SQVTM and ANQGSEA. The CDR3 covers 12 residues. V lost 6 bases to trimming and J lost 6 bases; unmatched junction nucleotides: 5. The CDR3 coding sequence is TGCAGCGTCGGACAGGGGTCCCCTGAAGCTTTCTTT. Translation: CSVGQGSPEAFF.

The J gene is TRBJ2-1, the V gene TRBV20-1, with TRBD2 matching over 10 bases. Germline values: CDR1 DFQATT, CDR2 SNEGSKA (reference sequence). The CDR3 contains 16 residues. The V gene end was trimmed by 3 bases and the J gene end by 1 base; junction bases not matched to a gene: 6. The CDR3 protein is CSARGLAGGSYNEQFF. In nucleotides, the CDR3 is TGCAGTGCTAGGGGTTTAGCGGGGGGATCCTACAATGAGCAGTTCTTC.

DNA of the CDR3: TGTGCCAGCAGCTCACTCGGACAGGGGGTACGCTATGGCTACACCTTC. Translated: CASSSLGQGVRYGYTF. V gene TRBV7-2 combines with J gene TRBJ1-2; 10 positions agree with TRBD1. CDR1 is SGHTA and CDR2 is FQGNSA in the germline V gene. The CDR3 contains 16 residues. The ends lost 4 bases at V and 4 bases at J; junction bases unmatched: 9.

This clonotype was recorded a few times. The CDR3: CAIRRTGGEETQYF. The CDR3 bases are TGTGCCATCAGGCGGACAGGGGGCGAAGAGACCCAGTACTTC. The chain links TRBV10-3 to TRBJ2-5; 11 bases match TRBD1. CDR1 is ENHRY and CDR2 is SYGVKD in the germline V gene. Losses at the gene ends were 6 bases for V and 3 bases for J; bases not matched to a gene: 3. CDR3 length: 14 amino acids.

The chain employs TRBV7-3 and TRBJ2-3, with 14 bases matching TRBD2. CDR3 length: 21 residues. Trimming removed 1 base from V and 3 bases from J; junction bases left unmatched: 15. The germline gives CDR1 SGHTA, CDR2 FQGTGA. The CDR3 spells CASSLKASRLAGGPWTDTQYF. CDR3 nucleotides: TGTGCCAGCAGCTTAAAGGCGTCAAGACTAGCGGGGGGGCCTTGGACAGATACGCAGTATTTT. Full variable domain (remainder filled in from reference TRBV7-3 and TRBJ2-3): GAGVSQTPSNKVTEKGKYVELRCDPISGHTALYWYRQSLGQGPEFLIYFQGTGAADDSGLPNDRFFAVRPEGSVSTLKIQRTERGDSAVYLCASSLKASRLAGGPWTDTQYFGPGTRLTVL.

This clonotype occurred a few times. V gene TRBV29-1 combines with J gene TRBJ2-7; D is perhaps TRBD1 or TRBD2 (5 bases each). V lost 7 bases to trimming and J lost 6 bases, with 16 bases between them. Germline V gene sequence: CDR1 SQVTM, CDR2 ANQGSEA. This CDR3 spans 12 amino acids. CDR3 sequence reads: CSGWDPRGEQYF. The CDR3 DNA sequence: TGCAGCGGGTGGGACCCCCGGGGCGAGCAGTACTTC.

The chain combines TRBV6-1 with TRBJ2-5, with TRBD2 as a possible D gene (5 bases). Germline loops: CDR1 MNHNS, CDR2 SASEGT. Trimming shortened V by 7 bases and J by 3 bases, and 12 bases separated the two germline ends. This CDR3 comprises 13 residues. This CDR3 reads CASTEVPKETQYF. The CDR3 region has the DNA TGTGCCAGCACGGAGGTCCCGAAAGAGACCCAGTACTTC.

The rearrangement uses TRBV9 and TRBJ2-1; D is unclear. Trimming removed 0 bases at V and 4 bases at J, with 8 bases between. From germline, CDR1 is SGDLS and CDR2 YYNGEE. The CDR3 loop spans 14 amino acids. This CDR3 reads CASSVGLGYNEQFF. The CDR3 nucleotides read TGTGCCAGCAGCGTAGGGCTAGGTTACAATGAGCAGTTCTTC.

The genes are TRBV5-1 and TRBJ2-7, with D uncertain. CDR3 length: 14 amino acids. CDR1 is SGHRS and CDR2 is YFSETQ in the germline V gene. Trimming took off 3 bases at V and 7 bases at J, with 17 bases between the two ends. CDR3 in amino acids: CASSSAGAYNEQYF. Written as DNA, the CDR3 is TGCGCCAGCAGCTCGGCCGGAGCCTACAATGAGCAGTACTTC.

The genes are TRBV12-3 or TRBV12-4 and TRBJ1-4; D is uncertain. The CDR3 is made up of 15 amino acids. V gave up 7 bases and J gave up 5 bases, with 17 bases separating them. The CDR3 DNA sequence: TGTGCCAGCACTTCTGCGGACGGCCCAAATGAAAAACTGTTTTTT. Protein sequence: CASTSADGPNEKLFF.

The chain employs TRBV5-6 and TRBJ1-1, with unresolved D. Germline V gene data show CDR1 as SGHDT and CDR2 as YYEEEE. V was pared by 4 bases and J by 6 bases, with 16 bases between. The CDR3 spans 14 residues. In nucleotides, the CDR3 is TGTGCCAGCAGCCAAAAGGTCCCAACCCCTGAAGCTTTCTTT. Protein product: CASSQKVPTPEAFF.

This sequence joins TRBV7-9 and TRBJ1-5; D gene ambiguous. The V end was cut by 4 bases, the J end by 7 bases, with 17 bases between. CDR3 length: 15 residues. Germline lookup yields CDR1 SEHNR and CDR2 FQNEAQ (reference sequence). The CDR3 coding sequence is TGTGCCAGCAGCTCCGAAGGCTCGTCAGGACAGCCCCAGCATTTT. Translated, it gives CASSSEGSSGQPQHF. Filled out from reference TRBV7-9 and TRBJ1-5, the complete variable domain reads DTGVSQNPRHKITKRGQNVTFRCDPISEHNRLYWYRQTLGQGPEFLTYFQNEAQLEKSRLLSDRFSAERPKGSFSTLEIQRTEQGDSAMYLCASSSEGSSGQPQHFGDGTRLSIL.

Concerning this clonotype: A read error may produce the germline difference seen at one junction end. The V gene is TRBV5-1, the J gene TRBJ2-3, with D possibly TRBD2 on 6 matching bases. The germline CDR1 and CDR2 sequences are SGHRS and YFSETQ. The CDR3 is 15 amino acids. The CDR3 bases are TGCGCCAGCAGCCCGGAGGGGCGAACCACAGGTACGCAGTATTTT. As protein: CASSPEGRTTGTQYF.

This clonotype was seen a few times. This rearrangement joins TRBV6-5 to TRBJ1-2; D is unclear. This CDR3 spans 14 amino acids. The V end was cut by 2 bases, the J end by 5 bases, with 12 bases between. Per the germline V gene, CDR1 is MNHEY and CDR2 is SVGAGI. CDR3 sequence reads: CASSYVPAGYGYTF. CDR3 DNA: TGTGCCAGCAGTTACGTTCCGGCCGGGTATGGCTACACCTTC.

J is TRBJ2-3 and V is TRBV6-5; 11 bases are shared with TRBD2. The CDR3 consists of 13 residues. V was clipped by 8 bases and J by 9 bases; unmatched bases: 7. CDR1 MNHEY and CDR2 SVGAGI come from the germline V gene. The CDR3 here is CASGLAGGTTQYF. As DNA, the CDR3 is TGTGCCAGCGGGTTAGCGGGAGGGACCACGCAGTATTTT.

The gene calls are TRBV6-5 and TRBJ2-5; possibly TRBD2 for D (5 bases). The CDR3 covers 15 residues. CDR1 is MNHEY and CDR2 is SVGAGI in the germline V gene. The V end lost 5 bases, the J end lost 5 bases, and 18 bases lay between the germline ends. The DNA of the CDR3 is TGTGCCAGCAGTCTCAAACGGATCCCGGGGGAGACCCAGTACTTC. Amino acids: CASSLKRIPGETQYF.

This clonotype turned up a few times. This chain uses TRBV12-3 or TRBV12-4 with TRBJ2-1, with TRBD1 matching over 8 bases. With V trimmed by 6 bases and J by 8 bases, 6 bases remained unmatched. This CDR3 region has 13 residues. The CDR3 protein is CASSSGQGDEQFF. The CDR3 bases are TGTGCCAGCAGCTCTGGACAGGGCGATGAGCAGTTCTTC.

The chain joins TRBV6-6 to TRBJ2-1, with D perhaps being TRBD1 or TRBD2 (5 bases each). The V and J ends lost 2 bases and 10 bases respectively, with 9 bases between them. This CDR3 is 12 amino acids long. Germline lookup yields CDR1 MNHNY and CDR2 SVGAGI (reference sequence). The CDR3 coding sequence is TGTGCCAGCAGTTACGGGGGAAGGGAGCAGTTCTTC. This gives the protein CASSYGGREQFF.

The V gene is TRBV28, the J gene TRBJ1-2; D is perhaps TRBD1 (6 bases). This CDR3 comprises 17 residues. V lost 6 bases to trimming and J lost 5 bases, with 25 bases between them. CDR1 MDHEN and CDR2 SYDVKM come from the germline V gene. CDR3 in DNA: TGTGCCAGCAGCCCCCGGATCAAGGCGGGGGCGCGGTATGGCTACACCTTC. Translated, it gives CASSPRIKAGARYGYTF.

This clonotype appeared a single time. The chain couples TRBV6-2 or TRBV6-3 to TRBJ1-1; weak D call: TRBD1 (6 bases). Trimming stripped 5 bases from V and 0 bases from J, with 13 bases between. The CDR3 extends over 15 amino acids. Per germline, CDR1 MNHEY and CDR2 SVGEGT. This CDR3 is CASSKTQGMNTEAFF. CDR3 sequence (DNA): TGTGCCAGCAGTAAGACACAGGGCATGAACACTGAAGCTTTCTTT.

The V call is TRBV2, the J call TRBJ2-1, with D possibly matching TRBD1 (6 bases). Trimming pared 7 bases from V and 5 bases from J, leaving 15 bases between. Germline V CDR1 and CDR2: SNHLY, FYNNEI. This CDR3 region has 14 residues. The CDR3 coding sequence is TGTGCCAGCATTCCGACAGGAGCACACAATGAGCAGTTCTTC. It codes for CASIPTGAHNEQFF.

The chain links TRBV7-9 to TRBJ2-5; 7 bases are a match to TRBD2. Germline V lookup: CDR1 SEHNR, CDR2 FQNEAQ (reference sequence). The CDR3 loop spans 18 amino acids. Losses at the gene ends were 7 bases for V and 4 bases for J; bases not matched to a gene: 21. Here the CDR3 DNA reads TGTGCCAGCATCCGTAGCTGGGGGGGACCCCTGAGGCGAGAGACCCAGTACTTC. Translated: CASIRSWGGPLRRETQYF.

V gene TRBV28 combines with J gene TRBJ2-7; 11 nucleotides match TRBD2. The CDR3 covers 16 residues. The J segment lost 0 bases and the V segment lost 5 bases, leaving 6 bases of the junction unmatched. Germline loops: CDR1 MDHEN, CDR2 SYDVKM. CDR3 sequence (DNA): TGTGCCAGCAGTGGACTAGCGGGTCAAAGCTCCTACGAGCAGTACTTC. Translated: CASSGLAGQSSYEQYF. The complete variable domain, with remaining parts taken from reference TRBV28 and TRBJ2-7, reads DVKVTQSSRYLVKRTGEKVFLECVQDMDHENMFWYRQDPGLGLRLIYFSYDVKMKEKGDIPEGYSVSREKKERFSLILESASTNQTSMYLCASSGLAGQSSYEQYFGPGTRLTVT.